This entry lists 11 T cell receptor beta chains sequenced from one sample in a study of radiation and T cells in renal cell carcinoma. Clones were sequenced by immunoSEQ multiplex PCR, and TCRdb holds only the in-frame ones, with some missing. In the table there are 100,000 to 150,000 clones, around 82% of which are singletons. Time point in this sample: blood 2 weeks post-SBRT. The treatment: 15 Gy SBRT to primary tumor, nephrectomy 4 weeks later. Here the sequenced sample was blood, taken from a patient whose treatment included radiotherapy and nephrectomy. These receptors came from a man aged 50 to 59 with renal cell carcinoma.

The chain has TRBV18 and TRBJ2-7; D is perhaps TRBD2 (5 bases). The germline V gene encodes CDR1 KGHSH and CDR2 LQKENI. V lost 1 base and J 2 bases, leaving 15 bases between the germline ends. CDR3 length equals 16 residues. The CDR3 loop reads CASSPRADWTPYEQYF. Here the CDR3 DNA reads TGTGCCAGCTCACCACGCGCCGACTGGACTCCCTACGAGCAGTACTTC.

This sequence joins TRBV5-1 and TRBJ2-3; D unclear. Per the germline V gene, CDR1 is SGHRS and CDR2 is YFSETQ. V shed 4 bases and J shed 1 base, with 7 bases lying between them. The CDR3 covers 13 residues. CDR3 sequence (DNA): TGCGCCAGCAGCGTTGGACGCACAGATACGCAGTATTTT. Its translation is CASSVGRTDTQYF.

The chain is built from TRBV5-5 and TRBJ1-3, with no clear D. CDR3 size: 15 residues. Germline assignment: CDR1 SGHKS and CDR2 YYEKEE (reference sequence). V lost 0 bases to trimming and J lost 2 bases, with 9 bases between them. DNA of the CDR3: TGTGCCAGCAGCTTGGAGGGCATCGCTGGAAACACCATATATTTT. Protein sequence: CASSLEGIAGNTIYF. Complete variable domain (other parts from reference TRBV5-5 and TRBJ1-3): DAGVTQSPTHLIKTRGQQVTLRCSPISGHKSVSWYQQVLGQGPQFIFQYYEKEERGRGNFPDRFSARQFPNYSSELNVNALLLGDSALYLCASSLEGIAGNTIYFGEGSWLTVV.

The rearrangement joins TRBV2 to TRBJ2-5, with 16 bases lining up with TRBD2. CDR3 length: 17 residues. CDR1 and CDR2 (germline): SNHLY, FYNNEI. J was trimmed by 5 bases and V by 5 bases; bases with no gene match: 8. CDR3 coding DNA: TGTGCCAGCAGTCTTTTGGGACTAGCGGGGGGGCCGGAGACCCAGTACTTC. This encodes CASSLLGLAGGPETQYF.

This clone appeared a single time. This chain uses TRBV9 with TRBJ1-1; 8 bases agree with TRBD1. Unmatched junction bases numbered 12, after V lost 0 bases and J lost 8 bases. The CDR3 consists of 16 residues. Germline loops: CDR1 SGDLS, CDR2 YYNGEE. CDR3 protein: CASSVGAGGLLSEAFF. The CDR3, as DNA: TGTGCCAGCAGCGTAGGAGCAGGGGGCCTGCTCTCCGAAGCTTTCTTT.

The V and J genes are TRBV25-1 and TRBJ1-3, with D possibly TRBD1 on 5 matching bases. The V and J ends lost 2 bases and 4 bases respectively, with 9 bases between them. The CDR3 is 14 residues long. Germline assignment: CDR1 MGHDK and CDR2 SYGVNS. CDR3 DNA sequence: TGTGCCAGCAGTGAAGGGGCAGAGGGAAACACCATATATTTT. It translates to CASSEGAEGNTIYF.

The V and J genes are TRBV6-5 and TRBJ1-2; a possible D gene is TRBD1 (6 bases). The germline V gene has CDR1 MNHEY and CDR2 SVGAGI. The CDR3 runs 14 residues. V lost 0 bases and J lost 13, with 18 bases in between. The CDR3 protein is CASSYSGDKSLFTF. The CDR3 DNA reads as TGTGCCAGCAGTTACTCTGGGGACAAGTCACTCTTCACCTTC.

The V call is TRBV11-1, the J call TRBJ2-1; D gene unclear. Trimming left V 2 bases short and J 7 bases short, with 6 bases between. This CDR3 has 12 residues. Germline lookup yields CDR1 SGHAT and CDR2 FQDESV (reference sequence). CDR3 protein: CASSLLGNEQFF. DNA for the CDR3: TGTGCCAGCAGCTTACTAGGAAATGAGCAGTTCTTC.

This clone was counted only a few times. CDR3 nucleotide sequence: TGCGCCAGCAGCTCCGACAGCACTGATGAGCAGTTCTTC. It yields the protein CASSSDSTDEQFF. The rearrangement uses TRBV5-1 and TRBJ2-1; D is possibly TRBD1 (5 bases). V dropped 3 bases and J dropped 8 bases, with 12 bases sitting between them. CDR1 is SGHRS and CDR2 is YFSETQ in the germline V gene. The CDR3 sequence is 13 residues long.

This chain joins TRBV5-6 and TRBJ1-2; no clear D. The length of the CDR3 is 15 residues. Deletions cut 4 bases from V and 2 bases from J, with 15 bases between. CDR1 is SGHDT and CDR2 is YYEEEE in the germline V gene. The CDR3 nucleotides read TGTGCCAGCAGCCTAAAACCCAGACTCAACTATGGCTACACCTTC. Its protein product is CASSLKPRLNYGYTF.

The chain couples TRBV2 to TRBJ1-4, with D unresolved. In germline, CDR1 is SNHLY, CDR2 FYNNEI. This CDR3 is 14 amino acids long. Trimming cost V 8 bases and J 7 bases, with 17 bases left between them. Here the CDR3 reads CASLREEGGEKLFF. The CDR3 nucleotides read TGTGCCAGCCTACGAGAGGAGGGCGGTGAAAAACTGTTTTTT.